This T cell receptor (beta chain) was identified during a study of T cells after yellow fever vaccination. Whole-study results and caveats: The study found a weaker secondary response that peaked faster, day 5 versus 15. Abundant clonotypes (contaminants from the bulk population) could be present in FACS-sorted repertoires.

UMIs and a universal primer site were added when TCR cDNA was made by 5'RACE template switching. A single record per CDR3 protein comes from TCRdb applying MiXCR to the 5' RACE reads. The table lists under 400,000 distinct CDR3 sequences, approximately 13% of them singletons. This clonotype was seen a handful of times. Its antigen remains unidentified. The CDR3 has 15 residues. Germline lookup yields CDR1 MNHNS and CDR2 SASEGT. V was cut by 3 bases and J by 8 bases, with 16 bases left in between. This TCR was recovered from a man aged 18-30 years who received the YFV17D yellow fever vaccine. Material: CD4+ T cells sorted from PBMCs, obtained 15 days after the yellow fever booster vaccination. The chain links TRBV6-1 to TRBJ1-4; D unresolved. DNA of the CDR3: TGTGCCAGCAGTGAGCTTTGGCGCCAGGAGGAAAAACTGTTTTTT. It specifies CASSELWRQEEKLFF.